This T cell receptor (beta chain) was sequenced during a study of CD8+ T cells in alopecia areata. Study-level findings and limits: Significant decreases in scalp clonality and expanded CD8+ clones followed tofacitinib treatment. Alphabeta T cells residing in normal skin are also sequenced in scalp samples.

Treatment of the sample: oral pan-JAK inhibitor, 5-10 mg twice daily. V lost 2 bases and J 0 bases, leaving 19 bases between the germline ends. Germline loops: CDR1 LGHNA, CDR2 YNFKEQ. The CDR3 covers 19 residues. In regard to this clone: What it recognizes is unknown.

The authors extracted RNA and reverse transcribed it into cDNA as the sequencing template. Clones were read by immunoSEQ multiplex PCR, and TCRdb kept only the in-frame ones, dropping some. The sample gives approximately 130,000 clones, over 60% of which show up once; around 5.4% is in the top ten. The rearrangement links TRBV4-2 to TRBJ1-4, with D uncertain. The clonotype comes from a human donor with alopecia areata. The input for sequencing was CD4+ T cells sorted from blood, taken at week 4, from a patient treated with tofacitinib. The CDR3 spells CASSQSVVRQTATNEKLFF. In nucleotides, the CDR3 is TGTGCCAGCAGCCAATCCGTCGTCAGACAAACTGCAACTAATGAAAAACTGTTTTTT.